At least ten counts were recorded for the clone carrying this T cell receptor beta chain. Germline CDR1 is SEHNR and CDR2 is FQNEAQ (reference sequence). This CDR3 is built from 15 residues. Trimming took off 0 bases at V and 0 bases at J, with 8 bases between the two ends. The data originate from a study of shared clonotypes between healthy human individuals. Here immunoSEQ multiplex PCR was the method, and the copy in TCRdb shows in-frame clones only, minus some. The sample lists hundreds of thousands of clones, 55% to 85% seen once, with around 1.7% in the top ten. The clonotype originates from a woman aged 25 to 39 in good health. Sequenced input: memory CD4+ T cells sorted from blood. As to subset: CD45RA-negative fraction. The rearrangement joins TRBV7-9 to TRBJ1-1; TRBD1 might be the D (5 bases). CDR3 sequence (DNA): TGTGCCAGCAGCTTAGCTCCCAGGGTGAACACTGAAGCTTTCTTT. Translating gives CASSLAPRVNTEAFF. The full variable domain, rest sourced from reference TRBV7-9 and TRBJ1-1, is DTGVSQNPRHKITKRGQNVTFRCDPISEHNRLYWYRQTLGQGPEFLTYFQNEAQLEKSRLLSDRFSAERPKGSFSTLEIQRTEQGDSAMYLCASSLAPRVNTEAFFGQGTRLTVV.